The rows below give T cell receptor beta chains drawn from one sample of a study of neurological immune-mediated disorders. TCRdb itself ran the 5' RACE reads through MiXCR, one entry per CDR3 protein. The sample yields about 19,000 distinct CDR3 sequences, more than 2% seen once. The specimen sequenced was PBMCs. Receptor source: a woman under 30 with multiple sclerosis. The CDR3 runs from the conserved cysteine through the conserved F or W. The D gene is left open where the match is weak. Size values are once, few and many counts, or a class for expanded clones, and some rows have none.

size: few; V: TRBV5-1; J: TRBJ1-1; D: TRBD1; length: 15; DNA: TGCGCCAGCAGCTCCTGGGACAGCGCGAACACTGAAGCTTTCTTT; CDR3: CASSSWDSANTEAFF
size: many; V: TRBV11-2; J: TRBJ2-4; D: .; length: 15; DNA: TGTGCCAGCGGGAGGGGGACCTCCAGGGGTGACATTCAGTACTTC; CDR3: CASGRGTSRGDIQYF
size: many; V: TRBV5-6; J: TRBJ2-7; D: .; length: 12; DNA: TGTGCCAGCAGCTTGGCGGTCTACGAGCAGTACTTC; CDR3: CASSLAVYEQYF
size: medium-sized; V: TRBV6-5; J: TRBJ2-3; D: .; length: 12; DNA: TGTGCCAGCAGCTCCAGCACAGATACGCAGTATTTT; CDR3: CASSSSTDTQYF
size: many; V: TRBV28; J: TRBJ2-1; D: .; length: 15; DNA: TGTGCCAGTCCCCCCAGGCAGGGAAGGATCAATGAGCAGTTCTTC; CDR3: CASPPRQGRINEQFF
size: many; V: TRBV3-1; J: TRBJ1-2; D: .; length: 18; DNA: TGTGCCAGCAGCCAAGAATGGTTTGGCCGGGGGCAATTCTATGGCTACACCTTC; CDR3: CASSQEWFGRGQFYGYTF
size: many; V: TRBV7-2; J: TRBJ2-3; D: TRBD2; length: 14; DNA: TGTGCCAGCAGCGCGAGCGGGGCCACAGATACGCAGTATTTT; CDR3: CASSASGATDTQYF
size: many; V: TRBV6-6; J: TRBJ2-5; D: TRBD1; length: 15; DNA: TGTGCCAGCAGTTCTGGACAGGTTCGCCGGCAGACCCAGTACTTC; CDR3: CASSSGQVRRQTQYF
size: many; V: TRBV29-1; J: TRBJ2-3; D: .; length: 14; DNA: TGCAGCGTTCATAAGGCAGGATATTTGGATACGCAGTATTTT; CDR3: CSVHKAGYLDTQYF
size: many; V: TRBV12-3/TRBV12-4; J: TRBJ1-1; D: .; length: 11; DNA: TGTGCCAGCAGTTTCGTACTTGAAGCTTTCTTT; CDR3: CASSFVLEAFF
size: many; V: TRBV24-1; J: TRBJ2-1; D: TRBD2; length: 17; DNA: TGTGCCACCAGTGATTTGCGGGGACTAGCGGGACACAATGAGCAGTTCTTC; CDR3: CATSDLRGLAGHNEQFF
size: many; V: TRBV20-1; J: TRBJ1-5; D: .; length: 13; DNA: TGCAGTGTTCCGGGGGTAAGCAATCAGCCCCAGCATTTT; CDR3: CSVPGVSNQPQHF
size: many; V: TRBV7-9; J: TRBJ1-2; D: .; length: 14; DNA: TGTGCCAGCAGCTTAGCGGCAGCTAACTATGGCTACACCTTC; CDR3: CASSLAAANYGYTF
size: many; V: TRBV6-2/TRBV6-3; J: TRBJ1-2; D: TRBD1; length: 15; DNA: TGTGCCAGCAGTTACGATCGACAGGGGCTTGGTGGCTACACCTTC; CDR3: CASSYDRQGLGGYTF
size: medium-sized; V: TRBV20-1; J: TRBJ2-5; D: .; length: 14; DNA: TGCAGTACTACTAGGGCCAGCGTGGTTGAGACCCAGTACTTC; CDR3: CSTTRASVVETQYF
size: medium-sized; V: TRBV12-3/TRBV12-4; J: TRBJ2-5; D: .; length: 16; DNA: TGTGCCAGCAGTTTCCGTACCGGGGGCAAGCAAGAGACCCAGTACTTC; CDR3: CASSFRTGGKQETQYF
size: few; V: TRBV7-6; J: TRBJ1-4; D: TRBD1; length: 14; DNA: TGTGCCAGCACCCGAGGACAGGCATCGGAAAAACTGTTTTTT; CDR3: CASTRGQASEKLFF
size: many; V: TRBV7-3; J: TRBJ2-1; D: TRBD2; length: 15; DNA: TGTGCCAGCAGCTTAGGGGGGGGGTTCTACAATGAGCAGTTCTTC; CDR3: CASSLGGGFYNEQFF
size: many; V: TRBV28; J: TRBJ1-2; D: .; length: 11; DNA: TGTGCCAGCAGCGAGCTGTGGGGCTACACCTTC; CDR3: CASSELWGYTF
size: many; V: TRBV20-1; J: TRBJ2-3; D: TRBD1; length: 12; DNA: TGCAGTGCTACCCTGACAGGGGGCGGGGAGTATTTT; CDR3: CSATLTGGGEYF
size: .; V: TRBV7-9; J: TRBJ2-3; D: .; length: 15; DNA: TGTGCCAGCGGGGGGCGGGGACCCCCCACAGATACGCAGTATTTT; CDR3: CASGGRGPPTDTQYF
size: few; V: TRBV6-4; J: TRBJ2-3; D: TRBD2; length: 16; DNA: TGTGCCAGCAGTGGGACTAGCGGGGGGGGCACAGATACGCAGTATTTT; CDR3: CASSGTSGGGTDTQYF
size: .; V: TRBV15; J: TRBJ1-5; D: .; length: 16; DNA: TGTGCCACCAGCAGAGGCTTTCATGGCACGGATCAGCCCCAGCATTTT; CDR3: CATSRGFHGTDQPQHF
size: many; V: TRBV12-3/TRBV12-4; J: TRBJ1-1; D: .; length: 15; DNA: TGTGCCAGCAGGGCCCCAGGGAGGGTCGAAACTGAAGCTTTCTTT; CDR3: CASRAPGRVETEAFF
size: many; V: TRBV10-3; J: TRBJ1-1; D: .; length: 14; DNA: TGTGCCATCAGTGAGGTCGCGCAGAACACTGAAGCTTTCTTT; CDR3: CAISEVAQNTEAFF
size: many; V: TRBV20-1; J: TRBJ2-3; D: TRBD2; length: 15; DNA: TGCAGTGCTAGTTGGATAGCGGGAAATACAGATACGCAGTATTTT; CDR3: CSASWIAGNTDTQYF
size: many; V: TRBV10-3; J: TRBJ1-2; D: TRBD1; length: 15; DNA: TGTGCCATCAGTGAGCCGGGACAGGGGAAGTATGGCTACACCTTC; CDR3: CAISEPGQGKYGYTF
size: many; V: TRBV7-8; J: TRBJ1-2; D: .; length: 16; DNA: TGTGCCAGCAGCTTAGACCGGACAAGGTCGACCTATGGCTACACCTTC; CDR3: CASSLDRTRSTYGYTF
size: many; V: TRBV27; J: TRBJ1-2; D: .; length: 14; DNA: TGTGCCAGCAGCCTAACAGGGAACGACTATGGCTACACCTTC; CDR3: CASSLTGNDYGYTF
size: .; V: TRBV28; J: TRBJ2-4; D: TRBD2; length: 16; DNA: TGTGCCAGCAGTTCGGAGGCGGCGGGGGTTTGGGGGATTCAGTACTTC; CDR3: CASSSEAAGVWGIQYF
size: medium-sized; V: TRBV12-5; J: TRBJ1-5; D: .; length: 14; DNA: TGTGCTAGTGCCCTAGGGACGAGCAATCAGCCCCAGCATTTT; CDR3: CASALGTSNQPQHF
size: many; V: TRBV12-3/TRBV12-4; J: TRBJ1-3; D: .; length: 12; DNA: TGTGCCAGCAGCCCACGTGGAAACACCATATATTTT; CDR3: CASSPRGNTIYF
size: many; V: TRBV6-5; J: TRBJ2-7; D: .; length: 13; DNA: TGTGCCAGCAGTCGTCGGGACCCCTACGAGCAGTACTTC; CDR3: CASSRRDPYEQYF
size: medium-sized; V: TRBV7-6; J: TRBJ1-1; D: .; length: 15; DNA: TGTGCCAGCAGCTCCTCGGTGGGGGGGAGGATTGAAGCTTTCTTT; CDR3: CASSSSVGGRIEAFF
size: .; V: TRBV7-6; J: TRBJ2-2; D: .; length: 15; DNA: TGTGCCAGCAGCGGACGGGGGAGTAACACCGGGGAGCTGTTTTTT; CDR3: CASSGRGSNTGELFF
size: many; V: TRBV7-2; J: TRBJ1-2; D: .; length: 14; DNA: TGTGCCAGCAGCCCGTCACCGGGGGGAGAGGGCTACACCTTC; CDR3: CASSPSPGGEGYTF
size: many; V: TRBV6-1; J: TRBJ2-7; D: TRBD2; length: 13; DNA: TGTGCCAGCAGCCCAGCGCGGGGGTACGAGCAGTACTTC; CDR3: CASSPARGYEQYF
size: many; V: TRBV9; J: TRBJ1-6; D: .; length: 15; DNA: TGTGCCAGCAGCGTAGGGGCAGGGGAAGAGCCACCCCTCCACTTT; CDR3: CASSVGAGEEPPLHF
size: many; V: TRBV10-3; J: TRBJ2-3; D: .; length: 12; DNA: TGTGCCACCACCCCAAACACAGATACGCAGTATTTT; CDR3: CATTPNTDTQYF
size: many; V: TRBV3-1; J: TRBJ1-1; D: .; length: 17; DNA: TGTGCCAGCAGCCAAACGAGTAGTTTGAGGTTGAACACTGAAGCTTTCTTT; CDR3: CASSQTSSLRLNTEAFF
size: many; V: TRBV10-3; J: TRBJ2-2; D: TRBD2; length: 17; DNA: TGTGCCATCATTTCGACTAGCGGACCTTCGAACACCGGGGAGCTGTTTTTT; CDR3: CAIISTSGPSNTGELFF
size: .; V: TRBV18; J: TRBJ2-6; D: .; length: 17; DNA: TGTGCCAGCTCACCACAACCGGTTACGTCTGGGGCCAACGTCCTGACTTTC; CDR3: CASSPQPVTSGANVLTF
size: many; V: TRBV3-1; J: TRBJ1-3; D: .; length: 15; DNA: TGTGCCAGCAGCCAAGAGGGTTACTCTGGAAACACCATATATTTT; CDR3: CASSQEGYSGNTIYF
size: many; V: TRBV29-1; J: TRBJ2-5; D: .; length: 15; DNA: TGCAGCGTTGAATTGAGGGACGCGGATTTGGAGACCCAGTACTTC; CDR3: CSVELRDADLETQYF
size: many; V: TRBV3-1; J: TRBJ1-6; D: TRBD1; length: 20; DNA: TGTGCCAGCAGTCCTCAATTGCTTGGACAGGGAATCTTGCAAGGGTCACCCCTCCACTTT; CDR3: CASSPQLLGQGILQGSPLHF
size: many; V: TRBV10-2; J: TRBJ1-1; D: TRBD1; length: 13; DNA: TGCGCCAGCAGTGAGAACGGACAGGGGGGAGCTTTCTTT; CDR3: CASSENGQGGAFF
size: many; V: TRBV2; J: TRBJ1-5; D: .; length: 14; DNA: TGTGCCAGCAGAGTCTTGCTTAGTATTCAGCCCCAGCATTTT; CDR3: CASRVLLSIQPQHF
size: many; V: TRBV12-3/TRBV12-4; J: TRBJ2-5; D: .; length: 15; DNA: TGTGCCAGCAGTTCTGTGCGGGGTCCGGGTGGGACCCAGTACTTC; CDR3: CASSSVRGPGGTQYF
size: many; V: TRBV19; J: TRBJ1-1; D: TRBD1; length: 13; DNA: TGTGCCAGTAGTATGACAGGGGGCACTGAAGCTTTCTTT; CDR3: CASSMTGGTEAFF
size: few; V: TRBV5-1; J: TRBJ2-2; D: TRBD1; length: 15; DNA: TGCGCCAGCAGCTTGGGCGACAGGGGCACCGGGGAGCTGTTTTTT; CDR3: CASSLGDRGTGELFF
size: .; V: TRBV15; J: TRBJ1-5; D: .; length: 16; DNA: TGTGCCACCAGCAGACGAGTAAGGGATAGCAATCAGCCCCAGCATTTT; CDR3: CATSRRVRDSNQPQHF
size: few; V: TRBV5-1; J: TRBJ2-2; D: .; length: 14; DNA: TGCGCCAGCAGCCGGGCCATGAACACCGGGGAGCTGTTTTTT; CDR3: CASSRAMNTGELFF
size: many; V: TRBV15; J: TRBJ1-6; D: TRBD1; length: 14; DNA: TGTGCCACCAGCCCGACAGGGAGACGGTCACCCCTCCACTTT; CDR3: CATSPTGRRSPLHF
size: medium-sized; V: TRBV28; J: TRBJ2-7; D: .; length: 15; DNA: TGTGCCAGCAGTTCGGACTGGGCGAGCTCCTACGAGCAGTACTTC; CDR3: CASSSDWASSYEQYF
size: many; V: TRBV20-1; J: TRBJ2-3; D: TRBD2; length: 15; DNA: TGCAGTGCTAGAGTGAATAGCGGGAGCACAGATACGCAGTATTTT; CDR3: CSARVNSGSTDTQYF
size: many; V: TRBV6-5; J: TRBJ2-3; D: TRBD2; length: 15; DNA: TGTGCCAGCAGTTTGACTAGCGGGAGCGCAGATACGCAGTATTTT; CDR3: CASSLTSGSADTQYF
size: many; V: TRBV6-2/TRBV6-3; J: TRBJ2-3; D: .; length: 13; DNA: TGTGCCAGCAGTTACCGGACACCAGATACGCAGTATTTT; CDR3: CASSYRTPDTQYF
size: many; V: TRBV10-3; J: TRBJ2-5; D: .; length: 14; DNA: TGTGCCATCAGTGCTGACAGGTTTCAAGAGACCCAGTACTTC; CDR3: CAISADRFQETQYF
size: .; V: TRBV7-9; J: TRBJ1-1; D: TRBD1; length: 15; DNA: TGTGCCAGCAGCTTTTCCGGGGACAGGGCCACTGAAGCTTTCTTT; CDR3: CASSFSGDRATEAFF